Sequencing of this TCR beta chain was carried out in a study of CD8 T cells in Susac syndrome. TEMRA cells were FACS-enriched, while CD8+ and CD4+ T cells were negatively isolated. The junction had 7 bases not matched to a gene; V was cut back by 3 bases and J by 9 bases. The CDR3 extends over 14 amino acids. A quantity of about 0.5 to 1 ug RNA underwent reverse transcription using random hexamers. Amplification of TCR beta CDR3 spanned 54 Vbeta and 13 Jbeta via immunoSEQ multiplex PCR. TCRdb fed the immunoSEQ multiplex PCR reads into MiXCR, producing one record per CDR3 protein. The sample shows 150,000 to 200,000 distinct CDR3 sequences, over 85% of them seen only once.

This chain uses TRBV12-3 or TRBV12-4 with TRBJ2-1, with TRBD2 matching over 8 bases. This clonotype originated in a human donor in good health. Source material: CD4+ T cells from PBMCs. CDR3 sequence reads: CASSFSIAGIEQFF. CDR3 in DNA: TGTGCCAGCAGTTTCTCGATAGCGGGAATTGAGCAGTTCTTC.